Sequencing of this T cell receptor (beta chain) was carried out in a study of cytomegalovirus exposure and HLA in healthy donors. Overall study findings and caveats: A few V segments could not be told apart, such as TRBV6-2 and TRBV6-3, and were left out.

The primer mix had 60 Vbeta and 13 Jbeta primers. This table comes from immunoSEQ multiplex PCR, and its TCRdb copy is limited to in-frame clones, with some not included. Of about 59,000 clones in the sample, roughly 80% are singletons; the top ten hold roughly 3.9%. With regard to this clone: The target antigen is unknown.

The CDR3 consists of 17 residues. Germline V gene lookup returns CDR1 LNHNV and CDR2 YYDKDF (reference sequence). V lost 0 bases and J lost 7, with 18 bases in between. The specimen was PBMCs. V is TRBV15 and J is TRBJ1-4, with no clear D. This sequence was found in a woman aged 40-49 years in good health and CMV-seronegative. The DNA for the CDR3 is TGTGCCACCAGCAGAGATACCCCCTCACGGAGCGGTGAAAAACTGTTTTTT. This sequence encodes CATSRDTPSRSGEKLFF.